This is a list of T cell receptor beta chains from one sample in a study of technical replicates of blood from a handful of donors. Libraries were prepared by immunoSEQ multiplex PCR; TCRdb keeps only in-frame clonotypes and omits some of them. The sample lists about 83,000 clones; approximately 92% were seen once. The material sequenced was T cells isolated from PBMCs. The receptors come from a human donor in good health. The CDR3 runs from the conserved cysteine through the conserved F or W.

TRBV7-6	TRBJ1-3	CASSLEVGSSGNTIYF
TRBV5-4	TRBJ1-6	CASSAGNSPLHF
TRBV7-7	TRBJ2-1	CASSSGGYNEQFF
TRBV29-1	TRBJ1-1	CSVSHSGGSAEAFF
TRBV9	TRBJ1-3	CASSPPGRGGNTIYF
TRBV27	TRBJ2-7	CASSFSAGEAYEQYF
TRBV5-4	TRBJ2-3	CASSLRGGLTDTQYF
TRBV12-2	TRBJ2-7	CASRLGPGLKIHEQYF
TRBV7-9	TRBJ2-7	CASLRQGYEQYF
TRBV13	TRBJ2-1	CASSKVAGGPNEQFF
TRBV5-1	TRBJ1-4	CASSLAGLTTNEKLFF
TRBV7-9	TRBJ2-1	CASSPTGEPYNEQFF
TRBV4-1	TRBJ1-2	CARNGLRLQLYGYTF
TRBV15	TRBJ2-1	CATSIRLAGGLLNEQFF
TRBV6-5	TRBJ2-7	CASSYSQIPYEQYF
TRBV5-4	TRBJ2-1	CASSSRQGVSNEQFF
TRBV27	TRBJ2-7	CASSLESSYEQYF
TRBV7-6	TRBJ1-2	CASSPRQGRDGYTF
TRBV5-1	TRBJ2-2	CASIGDTGELFF
TRBV28	TRBJ1-2	CASSGSYGYTF
TRBV6-1	TRBJ1-6	CASSESRDRVNSPLHF
TRBV25-1	TRBJ1-5	CASSEYFTVSNQPQHF
TRBV19	TRBJ2-5	CASRRRTEVETQYF
TRBV6-5	TRBJ2-1	CASSYSVYNEQFF
TRBV5-4	TRBJ1-2	CASSLDSNYGYTF
TRBV19	TRBJ1-5	CASSGRAGGYSNQPQHF
TRBV6-6	TRBJ2-5	CASSYGWQGQETQYF
TRBV7-3	TRBJ2-5	CASTLGQGHQETQYF
TRBV4-2	TRBJ2-2	CASSQVLRTSRRPGELFF
TRBV7-8	TRBJ2-7	CASTPLVPGYEQYF
TRBV5-5	TRBJ2-1	CASRFTGGPNEQFF
TRBV6-5	TRBJ2-7	CASSSGTGLYEQYF
TRBV6-1	TRBJ2-1	CASSQMRRGNEQFF
TRBV29-1	TRBJ1-2	CSAQGAYGYTF
TRBV20-1	TRBJ2-1	CSATRLADEFF
TRBV6-5	TRBJ1-2	CASSYTGIGYGYTF
TRBV19	TRBJ2-6	CASSIIRGSGANVLTF
TRBV11-3	TRBJ1-1	CASSLDGGVRNTEAFF
TRBV18	TRBJ2-5	CASSPSGDEETQYF
TRBV7-6	TRBJ1-2	CASSLEQGGGYGYTF
TRBV19	TRBJ2-2	CASSIEGNTGELFF
TRBV11-2	TRBJ2-1	CASSLLSSQFF
TRBV7-6	TRBJ1-1	CASSAGRAGTEAFF
TRBV28	TRBJ1-1	CASSTGDFSSTEAFF
TRBV7-3	TRBJ2-1	CASSLLGAGVGNEQFF
TRBV7-9	TRBJ1-1	CASSPFTAEAFF
TRBV5-1	TRBJ2-5	CASSLEDIQETQYF
TRBV5-5	TRBJ2-1	CASSLGDWYNEQFF
TRBV13	TRBJ2-7	CASSLTGQGNSEQYF
TRBV27	TRBJ2-5	CASSQRTSGRHFQETQYF
TRBV10-3	TRBJ1-1	CAISESLGRSRTEAFF
TRBV7-8	TRBJ1-1	CASSPAEFTEAFF
TRBV27	TRBJ2-3	CASSGTSGSLIVTDTQYF
TRBV11-2	TRBJ2-3	CASSFLAGGTDTQYF
TRBV2	TRBJ2-2	CASGSPATGFVGELFF
TRBV7-3	TRBJ2-5	CASSPGTSGGAQETQYF
TRBV15	TRBJ2-7	CATSRDTSGALYEQYF
TRBV7-9	TRBJ2-5	CASSLPRAQETQYF
TRBV28	TRBJ1-2	CASRGGDPTPYGYTF